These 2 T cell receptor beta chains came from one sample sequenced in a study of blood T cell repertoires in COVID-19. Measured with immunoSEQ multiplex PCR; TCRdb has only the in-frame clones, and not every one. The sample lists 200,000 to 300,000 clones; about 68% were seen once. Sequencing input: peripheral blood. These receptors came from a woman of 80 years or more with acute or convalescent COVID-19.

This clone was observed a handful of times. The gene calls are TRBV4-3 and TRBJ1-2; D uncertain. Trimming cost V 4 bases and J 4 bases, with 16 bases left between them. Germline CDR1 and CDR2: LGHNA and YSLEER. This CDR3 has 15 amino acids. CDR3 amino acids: CASSLLPALPYGYTF. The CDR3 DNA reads TGCGCCAGCAGCCTTCTCCCAGCGCTCCCCTATGGCTACACCTTC.

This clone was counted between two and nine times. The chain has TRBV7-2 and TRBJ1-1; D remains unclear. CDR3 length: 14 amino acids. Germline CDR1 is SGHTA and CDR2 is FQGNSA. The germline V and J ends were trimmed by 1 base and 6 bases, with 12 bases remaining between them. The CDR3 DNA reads TGTGCCAGCAGCTTAGACCAGGTCAGCTCTGAAGCTTTCTTT. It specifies CASSLDQVSSEAFF.